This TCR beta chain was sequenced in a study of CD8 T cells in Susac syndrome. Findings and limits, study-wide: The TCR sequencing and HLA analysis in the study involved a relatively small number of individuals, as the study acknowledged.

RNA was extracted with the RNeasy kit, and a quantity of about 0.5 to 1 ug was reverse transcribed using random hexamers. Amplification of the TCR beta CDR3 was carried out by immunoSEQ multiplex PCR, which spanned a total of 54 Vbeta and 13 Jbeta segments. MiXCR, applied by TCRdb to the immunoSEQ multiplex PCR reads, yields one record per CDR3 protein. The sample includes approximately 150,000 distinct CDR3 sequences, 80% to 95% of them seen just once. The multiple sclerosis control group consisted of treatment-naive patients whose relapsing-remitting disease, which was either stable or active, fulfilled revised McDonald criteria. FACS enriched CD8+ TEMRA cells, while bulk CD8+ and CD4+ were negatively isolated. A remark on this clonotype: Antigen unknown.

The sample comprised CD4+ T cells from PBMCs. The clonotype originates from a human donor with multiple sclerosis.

The DNA for the CDR3 is TGTGCCAGCAGTCCCCGGACAGGGTGGAACCACGAGCAGTACTTC. Translating it yields CASSPRTGWNHEQYF. The chain uses TRBV6-1 and TRBJ2-7, with 8 bases fitting TRBD1. The CDR3 has 15 residues. The V gene's germline CDR1 is MNHNS and CDR2 SASEGT. Unmatched junction bases numbered 11, after V lost 5 bases and J lost 5 bases.